Listed here are 2 T cell receptor beta chains from one sample, sequenced in a study of CD8 T cells in Susac syndrome. RNA amounts of about 0.5 to 1 ug underwent reverse transcription with random hexamers. TCRdb analysed the immunoSEQ multiplex PCR reads with MiXCR anew, one entry per CDR3 protein. The sample shows some 120,000 distinct CDR3 sequences, roughly 94% of them seen only once. The sample comprised CD4+ T cells from PBMCs. These receptors were obtained from a human donor with multiple sclerosis.

The chain carries TRBV2 and TRBJ1-1; 9 nucleotides line up with TRBD1. Trimming took 9 bases from V and 11 from J; bases not matched to a gene: 7. The CDR3 covers 11 residues. Germline V gene sequence: CDR1 SNHLY, CDR2 FYNNEI. The CDR3 DNA sequence: TGTGCCAGGGGACAGGGACTATACGCTTTCTTT. It encodes CARGQGLYAFF.

This chain uses TRBV12-3 or TRBV12-4 with TRBJ2-4; D is ambiguous. CDR3 size: 11 residues. V was pared by 3 bases and J by 9 bases, with 6 bases between. This chain's CDR3 is CASSLESIQYF. CDR3 in DNA: TGTGCCAGCAGTTTGGAGAGCATTCAGTACTTC.